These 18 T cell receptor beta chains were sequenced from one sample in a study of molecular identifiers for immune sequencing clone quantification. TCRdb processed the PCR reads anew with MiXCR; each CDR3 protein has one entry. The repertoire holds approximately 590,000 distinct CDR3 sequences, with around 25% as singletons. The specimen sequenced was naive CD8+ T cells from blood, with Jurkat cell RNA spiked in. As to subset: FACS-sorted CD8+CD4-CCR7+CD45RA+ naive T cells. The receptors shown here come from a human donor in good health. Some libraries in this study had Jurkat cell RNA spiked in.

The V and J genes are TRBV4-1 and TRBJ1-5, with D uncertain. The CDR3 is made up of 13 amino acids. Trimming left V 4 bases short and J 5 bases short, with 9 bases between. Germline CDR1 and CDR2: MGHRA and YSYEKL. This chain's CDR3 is CASSRTVDQPQHF. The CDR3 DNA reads TGCGCCAGCAGCCGAACAGTAGATCAGCCCCAGCATTTT.

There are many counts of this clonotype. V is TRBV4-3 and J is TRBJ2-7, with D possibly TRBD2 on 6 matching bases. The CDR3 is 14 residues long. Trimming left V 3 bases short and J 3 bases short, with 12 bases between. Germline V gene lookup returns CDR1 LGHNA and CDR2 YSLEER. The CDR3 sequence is CASSQGLTGYEQYF. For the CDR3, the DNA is TGCGCCAGCAGCCAGGGACTTACTGGCTACGAGCAGTACTTC.

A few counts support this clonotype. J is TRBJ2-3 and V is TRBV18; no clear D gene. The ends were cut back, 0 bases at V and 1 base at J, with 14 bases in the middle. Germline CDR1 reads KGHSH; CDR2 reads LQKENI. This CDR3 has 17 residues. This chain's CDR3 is CASSPPFPETGTDTQYF. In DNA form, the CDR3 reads TGTGCCAGCTCACCACCGTTTCCGGAGACCGGCACAGATACGCAGTATTTT.

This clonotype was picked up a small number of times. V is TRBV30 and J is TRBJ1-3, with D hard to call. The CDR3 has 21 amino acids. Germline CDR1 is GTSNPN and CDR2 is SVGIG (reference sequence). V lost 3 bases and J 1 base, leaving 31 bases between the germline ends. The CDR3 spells CAWSALVPRHGPHKSGNTIYF. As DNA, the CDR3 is TGTGCCTGGAGCGCCCTCGTCCCGAGACACGGGCCCCATAAGTCTGGAAACACCATATATTTT.

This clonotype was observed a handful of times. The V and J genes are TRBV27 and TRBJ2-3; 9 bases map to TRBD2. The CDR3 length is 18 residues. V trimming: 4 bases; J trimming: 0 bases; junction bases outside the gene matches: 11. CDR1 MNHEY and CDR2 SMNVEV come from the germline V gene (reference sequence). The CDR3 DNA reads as TGTGCCAGCAGTTCCCCCGACGGACTAGCGAGAAGCACAGATACGCAGTATTTT. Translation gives CASSSPDGLARSTDTQYF.

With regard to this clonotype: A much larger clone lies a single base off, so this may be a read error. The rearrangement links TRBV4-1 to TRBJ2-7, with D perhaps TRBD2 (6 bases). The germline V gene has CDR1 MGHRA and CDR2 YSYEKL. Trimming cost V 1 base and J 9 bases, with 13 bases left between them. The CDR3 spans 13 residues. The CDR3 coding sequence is TGCGCCAGCAGCCAAGGGGCGGGGAACGCGCAGTACTTC. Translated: CASSQGAGNAQYF.

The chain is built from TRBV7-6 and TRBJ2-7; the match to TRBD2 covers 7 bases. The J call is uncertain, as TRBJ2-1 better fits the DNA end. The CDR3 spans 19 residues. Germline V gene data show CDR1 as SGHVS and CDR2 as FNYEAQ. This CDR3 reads CASSPAAGEFRASSYEQFF. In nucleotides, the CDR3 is TGTGCCAGCAGCCCCGCGGCGGGAGAATTTCGGGCGAGCTCCTACGAGCAGTTCTTC.

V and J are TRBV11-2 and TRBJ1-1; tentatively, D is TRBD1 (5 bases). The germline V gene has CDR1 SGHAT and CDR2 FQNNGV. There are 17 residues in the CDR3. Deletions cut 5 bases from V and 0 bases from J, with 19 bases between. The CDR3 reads CASSLGFSETVNTEAFF. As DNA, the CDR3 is TGTGCCAGCAGCCTGGGATTCTCCGAGACAGTGAACACTGAAGCTTTCTTT.

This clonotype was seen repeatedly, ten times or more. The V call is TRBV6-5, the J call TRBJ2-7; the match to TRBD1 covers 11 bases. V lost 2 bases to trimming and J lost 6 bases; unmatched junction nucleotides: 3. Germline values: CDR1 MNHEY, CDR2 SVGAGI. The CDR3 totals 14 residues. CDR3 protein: CASSYGTGGSEQYF. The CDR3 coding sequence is TGTGCCAGCAGTTACGGGACAGGGGGTTCCGAGCAGTACTTC.

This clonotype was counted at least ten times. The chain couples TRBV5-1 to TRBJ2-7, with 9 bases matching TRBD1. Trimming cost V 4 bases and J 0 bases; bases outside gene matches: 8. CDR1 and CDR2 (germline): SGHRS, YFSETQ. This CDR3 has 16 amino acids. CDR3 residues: CASSTLGTGNSYEQYF. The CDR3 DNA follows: TGCGCCAGCAGCACACTGGGGACAGGGAACTCCTACGAGCAGTACTTC.

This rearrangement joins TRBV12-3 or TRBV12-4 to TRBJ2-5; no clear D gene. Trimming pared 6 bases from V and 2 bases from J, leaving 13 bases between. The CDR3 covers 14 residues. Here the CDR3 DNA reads TGTGCCAGCAGATCGACCGACGTACAAGAGACCCAGTACTTC. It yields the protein CASRSTDVQETQYF.

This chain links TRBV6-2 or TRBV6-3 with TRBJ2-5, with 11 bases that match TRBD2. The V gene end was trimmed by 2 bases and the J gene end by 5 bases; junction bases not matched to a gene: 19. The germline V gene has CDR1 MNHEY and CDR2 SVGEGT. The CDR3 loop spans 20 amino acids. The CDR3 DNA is TGTGCCAGCAGTTACGCCCTGACTCGTCCTCTAGCGGGAGGCGGGGAGACCCAGTACTTC. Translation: CASSYALTRPLAGGGETQYF.

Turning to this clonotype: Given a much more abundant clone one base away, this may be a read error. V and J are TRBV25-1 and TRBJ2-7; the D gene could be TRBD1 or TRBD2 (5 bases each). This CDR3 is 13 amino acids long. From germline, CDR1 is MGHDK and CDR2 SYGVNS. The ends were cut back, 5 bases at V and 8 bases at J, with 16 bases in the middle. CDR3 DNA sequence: TGTGCCAGCAGTTACCGGGGCCCGGAGAAGCAGTACTTC. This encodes CASSYRGPEKQYF.

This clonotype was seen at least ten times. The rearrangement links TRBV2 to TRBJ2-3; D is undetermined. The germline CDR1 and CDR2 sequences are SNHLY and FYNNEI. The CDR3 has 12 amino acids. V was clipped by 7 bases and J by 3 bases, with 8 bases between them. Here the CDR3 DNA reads TGTGCCAGCACCGACCCTACAGATACGCAGTATTTT. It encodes CASTDPTDTQYF. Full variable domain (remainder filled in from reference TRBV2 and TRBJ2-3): EPEVTQTPSHQVTQMGQEVILRCVPISNHLYFYWYRQILGQKVEFLVSFYNNEISEKSEIFDDQFSVERPDGSNFTLKIRSTKLEDSAMYFCASTDPTDTQYFGPGTRLTVL.

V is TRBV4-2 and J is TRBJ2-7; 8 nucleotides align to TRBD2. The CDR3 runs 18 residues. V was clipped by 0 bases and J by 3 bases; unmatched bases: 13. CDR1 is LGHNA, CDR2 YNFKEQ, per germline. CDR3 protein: CASSQDSFWASGYYEQYF. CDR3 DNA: TGTGCCAGCAGCCAAGACTCATTTTGGGCTAGCGGGTACTACGAGCAGTACTTC.

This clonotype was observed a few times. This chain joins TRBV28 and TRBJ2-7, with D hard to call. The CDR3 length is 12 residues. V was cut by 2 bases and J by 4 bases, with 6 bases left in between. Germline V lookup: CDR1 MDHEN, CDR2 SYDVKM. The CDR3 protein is CASSLMLYEQYF. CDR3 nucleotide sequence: TGTGCCAGCAGTTTAATGCTATACGAGCAGTACTTC.

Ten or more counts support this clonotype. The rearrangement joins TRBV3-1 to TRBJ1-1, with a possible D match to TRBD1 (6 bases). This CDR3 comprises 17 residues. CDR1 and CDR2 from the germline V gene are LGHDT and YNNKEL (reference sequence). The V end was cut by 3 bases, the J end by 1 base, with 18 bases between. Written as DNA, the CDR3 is TGTGCCAGCAGCCAGATCTTCTCAGGGACACCGAACACTGAAGCTTTCTTT. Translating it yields CASSQIFSGTPNTEAFF.

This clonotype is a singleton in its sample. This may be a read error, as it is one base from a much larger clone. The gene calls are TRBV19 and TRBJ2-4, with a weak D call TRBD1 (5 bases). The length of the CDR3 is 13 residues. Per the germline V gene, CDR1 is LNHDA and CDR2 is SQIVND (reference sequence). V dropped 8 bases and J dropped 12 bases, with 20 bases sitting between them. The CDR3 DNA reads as TGTGCCAGTTCCCTTTTGGATGGAGACAGTCAGTACTTC. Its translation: CASSLLDGDSQYF.